This T cell receptor (beta chain) stems from a study of blood T cell repertoires in COVID-19 (dated by TCRdb to the early 2020s). As for the study more broadly: Collaborator samples came from the United States, Italy and Spain and covered acute and convalescent phases of COVID-19. The material from the prospective study consisted of cDNA or gDNA derived from T cells, B-cell-depleted T cells, or PBMCs. Deeply sampled blood TCRbeta repertoires from subjects exposed to, actively infected with, or recovered from COVID-19 were included in the dataset. A freely available public database, intended as a resource for researchers studying the immune response to SARS-CoV-2, is where the repertoires were released. The samples were drawn from the first 160 participants of the ongoing ImmuneRACE study and from 1,254 subjects provided by 6 global collaborators. The sample metadata nearly always contained a de-identified subject ID, COVID-19 status, age in years and sex. Where HLA class I and class II types were available, the types were taken from metadata supplied by the sample provider, not from assay-based typing.

What the authors observed across the whole study: The quantity of clinical and demographic metadata differed by source and by participant and was supplied without curation.

Details on this clone: The specificity of this receptor is unknown. The input lacks base qualities; no much larger clone sits a single base away.

Each collaborating institution followed its own protocols to collect whole blood in K2EDTA tubes. For TCRbeta analysis, collaborator samples were shipped as frozen whole blood, as isolated PBMCs, or as DNA extracted from either sample type. CDR1 and CDR2, per the germline V gene, are MDHEN and SYDVKM. The junction shows trimming of 5 bases on V and 12 bases on J, plus 14 bases between the germline ends. The CDR3, cysteine through phenylalanine, is 12 amino acids long. Here the CDR3 DNA is all that survives: 36 bases in frame from base 1. TCRbeta CDR3 regions were amplified from genomic DNA by means of the immunoSEQ Assay, a bias-controlled multiplex PCR. The paper's data handling went like this. The number of nucleated cells in each sample was estimated by amplification of reference gene primers within the assay. Sequence reads were collapsed and filtered to measure the absolute abundance of every unique TCRbeta CDR3 rearrangement. For each sample, productive Simpson clonality was calculated by taking the square root of Simpson's diversity index across productive rearrangements. This is the immuneACCESS table as TCRdb keeps it, with only in-frame sequences that have V and J called. A part of the clones is gone; compared with another copy, unresolved V genes explain less than half, and the rest is unexplained. The V and J calls and the clone size are those of that table, but D and trimming were determined from the DNA. Across this sample there are about 100,000 clones, with 70% to 90% seen only once. The ten largest clones capture more than 9% of the sample.

Material: peripheral blood. The receptor's source is a woman aged 25 to 39 with acute or convalescent COVID-19. The chain uses TRBV28 and TRBJ2-1, with TRBD2 perhaps the D gene, on 6 matching bases. The bases read TGTGCCAGCAGTGGCCCGGGACTCTGGCAGTTCTTC. Translated, it gives CASSGPGLWQFF.